The 2 T cell receptor beta chains given below trace back to one sample, sequenced in a study of Ad26.COV2.S vaccination and SARS-CoV-2 variants. Specified treatment: approximately 18 received Ad26.COV2.S at low or high dose, single or two shots; roughly five received placebo; per-sample allocation not given. Following the first vaccine or placebo injection, samples were taken on day 63. The table came from immunoSEQ multiplex PCR; TCRdb's copy has only in-frame clones and leaves some out. The sample carries 300,000 to 400,000 clones, 88% recorded once. The sequences come from peripheral blood, collected in a trial of Ad26.COV2.S vaccine versus placebo. The receptors originated from a person aged 18 to 65 who received the Ad26.COV2.S COVID-19 vaccine or a placebo.

The V and J genes are TRBV5-6 and TRBJ1-2; the D is unclear. Germline CDR1 reads SGHDT; CDR2 reads YYEEEE. This CDR3 comprises 14 residues. Trimming cost V 2 bases and J 4 bases, with 12 bases left between them. The CDR3, as DNA: TGTGCCAGCAGCTTCGACCGTTCCCGCTATGGCTACACCTTC. Protein sequence: CASSFDRSRYGYTF.

V and J are TRBV6-2 or TRBV6-3 and TRBJ1-5, with D possibly matching TRBD1 (5 bases). The germline CDR1 and CDR2 sequences are MNHEY and SVGEGT. This CDR3 region has 14 residues. The V and J ends lost 5 bases and 1 base respectively, with 9 bases between them. The CDR3 loop is CASSRRDSNQPQHF. The CDR3 nucleotides are TGTGCCAGCAGTCGCCGGGACAGCAATCAGCCCCAGCATTTT.